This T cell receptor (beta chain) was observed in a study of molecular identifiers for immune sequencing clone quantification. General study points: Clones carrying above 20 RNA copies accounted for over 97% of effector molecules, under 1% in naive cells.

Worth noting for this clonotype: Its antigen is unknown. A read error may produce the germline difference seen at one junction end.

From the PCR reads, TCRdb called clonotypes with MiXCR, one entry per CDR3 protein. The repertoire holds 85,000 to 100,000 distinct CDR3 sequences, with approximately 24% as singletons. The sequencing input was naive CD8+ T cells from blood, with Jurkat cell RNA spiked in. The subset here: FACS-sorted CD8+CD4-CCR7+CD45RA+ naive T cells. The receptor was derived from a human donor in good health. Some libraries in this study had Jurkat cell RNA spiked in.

The CDR3 DNA reads as TGCAGGTCCGGTGAAGCGGCGGACAATGAGCCGTTCTTC. This gives the protein CRSGEAADNEPFF. This chain uses TRBV29-1 with TRBJ2-1; D may match TRBD1 or TRBD2 (5 bases each). CDR1 is SQVTM, CDR2 ANQGSEA, per germline. The CDR3 covers 13 residues.